Sequencing of this T cell receptor (beta chain) was carried out in a study of control samples from healthy donors and cancer patients. The junction had 11 bases not matched to a gene; V was cut back by 1 base and J by 10 bases. The germline CDR1 and CDR2 sequences are LNHNV and YYDKDF (reference sequence). The CDR3 extends over 15 amino acids. Sequencing used immunoSEQ multiplex PCR; TCRdb keeps in-frame clones, though not all of them. The sample has about 180,000 clones, 90% seen once. The sequenced sample consisted of blood. J is TRBJ1-1 and V is TRBV15, with 8 bases aligning to TRBD1. The clonotype originates from a woman between 50 and 59 years old in good health. This CDR3 is CATSRARQGLSVAFF. The CDR3 DNA reads TGTGCCACCAGCAGAGCTAGACAGGGGTTGTCGGTAGCTTTCTTT. The full variable domain, completed using reference TRBV15 and TRBJ1-1, is DAMVIQNPRYQVTQFGKPVTLSCSQTLNHNVMYWYQQKSSQAPKLLFHYYDKDFNNEADTPDNFQSRRPNTSFCFLDIRSPGLGDTAMYLCATSRARQGLSVAFFGQGTRLTVV.